This paragraph reports one T cell receptor (beta chain). Its target is unknown. The ends were cut back, 4 bases at V and 4 bases at J, with 12 bases in the middle. The CDR3 sequence is 14 residues long. Germline V CDR1 and CDR2: SGHNT, YENEEA. Assembly of TCR beta libraries relied on iRepertoire HTBI primers together with Arm-PCR of CDR3 regions. TCRdb reprocessed the multiplex PCR reads via MiXCR and lists one record per CDR3 protein. Here the sample spans around 460,000 distinct CDR3 sequences, roughly 21% being singletons. The sample is drawn from a study of regulatory T cells in long-lasting Graves disease. Points from the study as a whole: Persistent Graves' patients showed less TCR diversity than newly diagnosed patients showed. When disease was persistent, TRBV28, TRBJ1-2 and TRBJ2-5 were the favored segments. Having only a small sample size may have limited accuracy.

The time point: persistent/refractory GD, antithyroid drugs over 5 years with positive TRAb. Extracted RNA from PBMCs served as the source of the TCR library. Patients all came to the study from an endocrinology department in Xi'an, China. The source is a female donor with Graves disease. This chain uses TRBV11-3 with TRBJ2-3; D gene uncertain. Here the sequenced sample was peripheral blood mononuclear cells (PBMCs), taken when the disease was refractory, from a patient treated with antithyroid drugs. The CDR3 reads CASSYSRAADTQYF. The DNA of the CDR3 is TGTGCCAGCAGCTACTCACGGGCTGCAGATACGCAGTATTTT.